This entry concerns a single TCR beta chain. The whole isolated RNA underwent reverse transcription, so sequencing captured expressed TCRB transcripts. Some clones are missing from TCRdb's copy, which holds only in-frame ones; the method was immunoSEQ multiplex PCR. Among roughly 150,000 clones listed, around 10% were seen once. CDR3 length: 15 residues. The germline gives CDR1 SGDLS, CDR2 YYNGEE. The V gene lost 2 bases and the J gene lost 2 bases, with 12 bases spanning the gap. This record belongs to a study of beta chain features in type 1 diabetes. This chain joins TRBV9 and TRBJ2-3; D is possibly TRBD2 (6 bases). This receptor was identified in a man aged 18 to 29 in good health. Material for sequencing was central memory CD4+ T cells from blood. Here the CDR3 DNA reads TGTGCCAGCAGCGTGATAGCGGATCACACAGATACGCAGTATTTT. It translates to CASSVIADHTDTQYF. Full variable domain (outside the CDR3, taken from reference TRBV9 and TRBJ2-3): DSGVTQTPKHLITATGQRVTLRCSPRSGDLSVYWYQQSLDQGLQFLIQYYNGEERAKGNILERFSAQQFPDLHSELNLSSLELGDSALYFCASSVIADHTDTQYFGPGTRLTVL.